Listed here are 15 T cell receptor beta chains from one sample, sequenced in a study of T-cell memory formation after mild COVID-19. One entry per CDR3 protein, called by TCRdb with MiXCR from the 5' RACE reads. Among under 300,000 distinct CDR3 sequences listed, around 15% were seen once. Input material: PBMCs or a T cell subset sorted from them (not recorded which). The receptors originated from a man between 18 and 35 years old who had mild COVID-19 (a few samples of this study predate the infection). Cell type and time point are not known.

The V gene is TRBV6-2 or TRBV6-3, the J gene TRBJ2-4, with TRBD2 as a possible D gene (5 bases). Trimming removed 7 bases at V and 4 bases at J, with 14 bases between. CDR1 and CDR2 from the germline V gene are MNHEY and SVGEGT. The CDR3 sequence is 14 residues long. The CDR3 DNA reads TGTGCCAGCAAAAGCGGACCCGTAAAAAACATTCAGTACTTC. Translation: CASKSGPVKNIQYF.

The genes are TRBV29-1 and TRBJ2-3; D might be TRBD1 (6 bases). Between the trimmed V and J ends, which lost 7 bases and 0 bases, there was a span of 11 bases. CDR1 is SQVTM, CDR2 ANQGSEA, per germline. This CDR3 is built from 13 residues. The CDR3 DNA reads as TGCAGCGGGGGGACACCGAGCACAGATACGCAGTATTTT. Its translation is CSGGTPSTDTQYF.

This rearrangement joins TRBV7-2 to TRBJ2-3; D perhaps matches TRBD2 (6 bases). Germline CDR1 is SGHTA and CDR2 is FQGNSA. V lost 3 bases to trimming and J lost 7 bases, with 11 bases between them. The CDR3 is 13 amino acids. In nucleotides, the CDR3 is TGTGCCAGCAGCTTGAACGGGGGAAATACGCAGTATTTT. Its protein is CASSLNGGNTQYF.

V gene TRBV9 combines with J gene TRBJ2-3; 14 bases map to TRBD2. There are 17 residues in the CDR3. Germline CDR1 reads SGDLS; CDR2 reads YYNGEE. V trimming: 3 bases; J trimming: 5 bases; junction bases outside the gene matches: 8. As DNA, the CDR3 is TGTGCCAGCAGCGAGGAGGGACTAGCGGGGGCCGGAGATACGCAGTATTTT. Its protein is CASSEEGLAGAGDTQYF. The full variable domain, completed using reference TRBV9 and TRBJ2-3, is DSGVTQTPKHLITATGQRVTLRCSPRSGDLSVYWYQQSLDQGLQFLIQYYNGEERAKGNILERFSAQQFPDLHSELNLSSLELGDSALYFCASSEEGLAGAGDTQYFGPGTRLTVL.

V gene TRBV12-3 or TRBV12-4 combines with J gene TRBJ2-1; no reliable D call. Trimming pared 7 bases from V and 2 bases from J, leaving 9 bases between. The CDR3 is 13 amino acids. The CDR3 bases are TGTGCCAGCACCCCTCGGGCCTACAATGAGCAGTTCTTC. Its translation is CASTPRAYNEQFF.

This clonotype was detected ten times or more. The chain has TRBV4-3 and TRBJ2-1, with D perhaps TRBD2 (5 bases). The CDR3 extends over 16 amino acids. Trimming removed 7 bases at V and 0 bases at J, with 16 bases between. Germline V CDR1 and CDR2: LGHNA, YSLEER. CDR3 DNA: TGCGCCAGCACCCCCACGGCGGGTAGCTCCTACAATGAGCAGTTCTTC. This sequence encodes CASTPTAGSSYNEQFF.

The CDR3 sequence: CASSTEGALSPPITGELFF. CDR3 sequence (DNA): TGTGCCAGCAGCACGGAGGGGGCCCTGTCCCCACCGATTACCGGGGAGCTGTTTTTT. This chain connects TRBV21-1 to TRBJ2-2; the DNA was not used to check the table's D call, TRBD1. TRBV21-1 is flagged as a pseudogene. The CDR3 sequence is 19 residues long.

This clonotype was counted only a few times. The chain recombines TRBV27 with TRBJ2-3; TRBD2 matches 7 bases. V shed 5 bases and J 8 bases; nucleotides not matched to a gene: 4. Germline CDR1 is MNHEY and CDR2 is SMNVEV (reference sequence). The CDR3 has 12 amino acids. The CDR3 here is CASSTGGGTQYF. In nucleotides, the CDR3 is TGTGCCAGCAGTACGGGGGGAGGTACGCAGTATTTT.

CDR3 sequence: CASSPPGQGYGYTF. The CDR3 DNA is TGTGCCAGCAGCCCACCGGGACAGGGTTATGGCTACACCTTC. The rearrangement uses TRBV7-9 and TRBJ1-2; 9 bases match TRBD1. V shed 5 bases, J shed 5 bases, and the junction held 6 bases outside the gene matches. The CDR3 consists of 14 residues. Per germline, CDR1 SEHNR and CDR2 FQNEAQ (reference sequence).

The CDR3 DNA reads as TGCAGTGCTAGAGACGTTGGAAAAGAGACCCAGTACTTC. It translates to CSARDVGKETQYF. This sequence joins TRBV20-1 and TRBJ2-5, with D unclear. The CDR3 consists of 13 residues. The germline V gene encodes CDR1 DFQATT and CDR2 SNEGSKA (reference sequence). V dropped 0 bases and J dropped 3 bases, with 8 bases sitting between them.

Only a few counts were recorded for this clonotype. The V gene is TRBV5-1, the J gene TRBJ2-7; 8 nucleotides agree with TRBD2. The CDR3 loop spans 13 amino acids. V was pared by 3 bases and J by 6 bases, with 5 bases of the junction left unmatched. CDR1 and CDR2 from the germline V gene are SGHRS and YFSETQ. The CDR3 coding sequence is TGCGCCAGCAGCTCGGGACTAGGAGGCGAGCAGTACGTC. Its protein is CASSSGLGGEQYV.

The V gene is TRBV5-1, the J gene TRBJ2-3, with D unclear. The V end was cut by 0 bases, the J end by 6 bases, with 8 bases between. In germline, CDR1 is SGHRS, CDR2 YFSETQ. CDR3 length: 13 residues. CDR3: CASSLVVGDTQYF. The CDR3 DNA follows: TGCGCCAGCAGCTTGGTCGTAGGGGATACGCAGTATTTT.

CDR3 in amino acids: CASGVHYGTEAFF. The CDR3 region has the DNA TGTGCCAGCGGAGTACACTACGGGACTGAAGCTTTCTTT. The gene calls are TRBV9 and TRBJ1-1, with D unclear. The CDR3 spans 13 residues. V lost 7 bases to trimming and J lost 5 bases, with 15 bases between them. Germline lookup yields CDR1 SGDLS and CDR2 YYNGEE.

This clonotype turned up a few times. The V gene is TRBV2, the J gene TRBJ2-4, with a tentative D call TRBD2 (7 bases). Germline loops: CDR1 SNHLY, CDR2 FYNNEI. The V gene lost 2 bases and the J gene lost 7 bases, with 15 bases spanning the gap. The CDR3 contains 15 residues. The chain's CDR3 is CASSESPGEGNIQYF. The DNA of the CDR3 is TGTGCCAGCAGTGAATCCCCAGGGGAGGGGAACATTCAGTACTTC.

This clonotype was recorded at least ten times. The chain uses TRBV12-3 or TRBV12-4 and TRBJ1-3; D call uncertain. Trimming shortened V by 6 bases and J by 2 bases, and 5 bases separated the two germline ends. This CDR3 is 12 amino acids long. The CDR3 region is CASSPPGNTIYF. Here the CDR3 DNA reads TGTGCCAGCAGCCCCCCTGGAAACACCATATATTTT.